The clone carrying this T cell receptor beta chain was observed a few times. What it binds is not known. These data originate in a study of blood T cells in healthy people across ages. Study results and limitations: The donors' CMV status was not determined, possibly confounding changes in expanded clonotypes.

V lost 0 bases to trimming and J lost 0 bases, with 6 bases between them. The CDR3 loop spans 14 amino acids. Per germline, CDR1 SQVTM and CDR2 ANQGSEA. Each of the donors had roughly 9.7 milliliters of peripheral blood drawn into EDTA-treated Vacutainer tubes. A J-beta primer mix and a sample-barcoded 5' primer were used in a second PCR of roughly 6 to 11 cycles. From each sample, at least 2.5 million paired-end reads containing CDR3 were obtained. TCRdb re-analysed the 5' RACE reads in MiXCR, keeping a single row per CDR3 protein. Of roughly 900,000 distinct CDR3 sequences listed, approximately 49% are singletons.

The chain couples TRBV29-1 to TRBJ2-1, with D unclear. The receptor comes from a man younger than 45 in good health. Sample: blood. CDR3 sequence: CSVEDTYSYNEQFF. The CDR3 nucleotides are TGCAGCGTTGAAGACACATACTCCTACAATGAGCAGTTCTTC.